This entry lists 18 T cell receptor beta chains sequenced from one sample in a study of cytomegalovirus exposure and HLA in healthy donors. Clones were sequenced by immunoSEQ multiplex PCR, and TCRdb holds only the in-frame ones, with some missing. The sample includes about 110,000 clones, over 85% of them seen just once. The sequenced material came from PBMCs. These receptors all come from a young woman in good health and CMV-seronegative.

The chain joins TRBV15 to TRBJ2-7; D possibly corresponds to TRBD2 (5 bases). The CDR3 is 11 amino acids. Germline lookup yields CDR1 LNHNV and CDR2 YYDKDF (reference sequence). Trimming removed 2 bases from V and 7 bases from J, with 6 bases in between. The CDR3 protein is CATSRTGEQYF. In DNA form, the CDR3 reads TGTGCCACCAGCAGAACGGGAGAGCAGTACTTC.

Only a few counts were recorded for this clone. The chain has TRBV19 and TRBJ1-1; 8 nucleotides line up with TRBD1. The junction had 16 bases not matched to a gene; V was cut back by 4 bases and J by 0 bases. The CDR3 runs to 19 residues. CDR1 LNHDA and CDR2 SQIVND come from the germline V gene (reference sequence). CDR3 amino acids: CASSKNMGQVLGMNTEAFF. The DNA for the CDR3 is TGTGCCAGTAGTAAGAATATGGGACAGGTACTCGGCATGAACACTGAAGCTTTCTTT.

This chain connects TRBV7-9 to TRBJ1-5; D is possibly TRBD1 (5 bases). V lost 2 bases and J 1 base, leaving 6 bases between the germline ends. Germline V gene sequence: CDR1 SEHNR, CDR2 FQNEAQ (reference sequence). The length of the CDR3 is 14 residues. The CDR3 DNA sequence: TGTGCCAGCAGCTTAAGGGGAAGCAATCAGCCCCAGCATTTT. Its translation is CASSLRGSNQPQHF.

The genes are TRBV10-1 and TRBJ1-3; possible D gene TRBD1, 5 bases. CDR3 length equals 15 residues. Germline V CDR1 and CDR2: WNHNN, SYGVQD (reference sequence). V was pared by 3 bases and J by 3 bases, with 12 bases between. The CDR3 sequence is CASSDSTGLGNTIYF. The CDR3 coding sequence is TGCGCCAGCAGTGACTCGACGGGACTTGGAAACACCATATATTTT.

This chain links TRBV6-6 with TRBJ2-7; a weak D match, TRBD1 (5 bases). Trimming removed 2 bases at V and 2 bases at J, with 10 bases between. Germline CDR1 is MNHNY and CDR2 is SVGAGI (reference sequence). The CDR3 covers 14 residues. The CDR3 is CASSYPTDTYEQYF. For the CDR3, the DNA is TGTGCCAGCAGTTACCCGACAGATACCTACGAGCAGTACTTC.

This clone was picked up one time. The V gene is TRBV19, the J gene TRBJ2-7, with 7 positions matching TRBD2. The CDR3 runs 15 residues. Germline CDR1 reads LNHDA; CDR2 reads SQIVND (reference sequence). With V trimmed by 3 bases and J by 4 bases, 9 bases remained unmatched. DNA for the CDR3: TGTGCCAGTAGTATCACGGCAACGGGAGGTTACGAGCAGTACTTC. Translated, it gives CASSITATGGYEQYF.

The V and J genes are TRBV7-9 and TRBJ2-3, with 7 bases identical to TRBD1. Germline V gene sequence: CDR1 SEHNR, CDR2 FQNEAQ (reference sequence). V shed 5 bases and J 2 bases; nucleotides not matched to a gene: 16. The CDR3 length is 18 residues. The CDR3 DNA sequence: TGTGCCAGCAGCCCCTCCCTTGTACAGGGGATCTCCACAGATACGCAGTATTTT. It codes for CASSPSLVQGISTDTQYF.

This chain connects TRBV11-2 to TRBJ2-7; 13 bases line up with TRBD2. This CDR3 has 15 amino acids. Germline lookup yields CDR1 SGHAT and CDR2 FQNNGV. V lost 6 bases and J lost 3; bases outside the gene matches: 5. The CDR3 DNA sequence: TGTGCCAGCAGGTCGACTAGCGGGAGGCTCTACGAGCAGTACTTC. Its protein product is CASRSTSGRLYEQYF.

This clone was detected only once. The chain couples TRBV19 to TRBJ2-7; 11 nucleotides line up with TRBD1. The J segment lost 2 bases and the V segment lost 6 bases, leaving 15 bases of the junction unmatched. This CDR3 spans 18 amino acids. CDR1 is LNHDA, CDR2 SQIVND, per germline (reference sequence). CDR3 bases: TGTGCCAGTAGCCCAGCCGTTTTATTGGGACAGGGGGCCTACGAGCAGTACTTC. Protein: CASSPAVLLGQGAYEQYF.

In its sample, this clone was seen a few times. The chain couples TRBV6-4 to TRBJ2-6; possible D gene TRBD1, 6 bases. CDR1 is MRHNA, CDR2 SNTAGT, per germline. This CDR3 has 15 residues. With 3 bases removed from V and 0 bases from J, the gap between germline ends came to 6 bases. This CDR3 is CASSEGGSGANVLTF. The CDR3 DNA reads as TGTGCCAGCAGTGAAGGGGGCTCTGGGGCCAACGTCCTGACTTTC.

This chain connects TRBV30 to TRBJ1-1; D not resolved. CDR1 is GTSNPN and CDR2 is SVGIG in the germline V gene (reference sequence). Trimming left V 2 bases short and J 6 bases short, with 7 bases between. CDR3 length equals 11 residues. The CDR3 coding sequence is TGTGCCTGGAGTCCCGGGGCTGAAGCTTTCTTT. It codes for CAWSPGAEAFF.

The chain has TRBV30 and TRBJ1-2, with D hard to call. The germline V gene encodes CDR1 GTSNPN and CDR2 SVGIG (reference sequence). The V and J ends lost 1 base and 4 bases respectively, with 13 bases between them. There are 14 residues in the CDR3. CDR3 nucleotides: TGTGCCTGGAGTGGCCCATCTCGGGGCTATGGCTACACCTTC. Translation gives CAWSGPSRGYGYTF.

The rearrangement uses TRBV9 and TRBJ1-6; D possibly corresponds to TRBD1 (6 bases). V was trimmed by 3 bases and J by 7 bases, leaving 14 bases between them. The CDR3 runs to 15 residues. Germline V gene sequence: CDR1 SGDLS, CDR2 YYNGEE. The CDR3 DNA sequence: TGTGCCAGCAGCGACGTACAGGGTGTCAATTCACCCCTCCACTTT. The encoded protein is CASSDVQGVNSPLHF.

The chain recombines TRBV28 with TRBJ2-7; 9 bases are a match to TRBD1. CDR1 and CDR2 (germline): MDHEN, SYDVKM. V was clipped by 5 bases and J by 3 bases; unmatched bases: 8. The CDR3 has 15 residues. DNA for the CDR3: TGTGCCAGCAGTCCCCTGGGGGACAGGGACTACGAGCAGTACTTC. This translates into CASSPLGDRDYEQYF.

The chain carries TRBV6-1 and TRBJ2-3, with D perhaps TRBD2 (6 bases). The germline gives CDR1 MNHNS, CDR2 SASEGT. This CDR3 is built from 14 residues. Trimming stripped 7 bases from V and 3 bases from J, with 14 bases between. The chain's CDR3 is CASNGRGLTDTQYF. CDR3 bases: TGTGCCAGCAACGGACGGGGGTTGACAGATACGCAGTATTTT.

This clone was seen a handful of times. The chain recombines TRBV11-3 with TRBJ1-5; D may be TRBD1 (5 bases). V was clipped by 1 base and J by 5 bases, with 18 bases between them. CDR1 and CDR2 (germline): SGHNT, YENEEA. CDR3 length: 17 amino acids. The CDR3 loop is CASSLVVWGGRDQPQHF. As DNA, the CDR3 is TGTGCCAGCAGCTTAGTGGTATGGGGGGGAAGAGATCAGCCCCAGCATTTT.

The chain couples TRBV7-6 to TRBJ2-2, with TRBD2 matching over 8 bases. Germline V gives CDR1 SGHVS, CDR2 FNYEAQ. This CDR3 is built from 15 residues. Trimming removed 7 bases from V and 2 bases from J; junction bases left unmatched: 6. The CDR3 spells CASTHTSGNTGELFF. CDR3 nucleotide sequence: TGTGCCAGCACACACACTAGCGGCAACACCGGGGAGCTGTTTTTT.

V gene TRBV9 combines with J gene TRBJ2-2; 13 bases are shared with TRBD2. The CDR3 consists of 17 residues. In germline, CDR1 is SGDLS, CDR2 YYNGEE. The junction had 6 bases not matched to a gene; V was cut back by 3 bases and J by 4 bases. The CDR3 DNA sequence: TGTGCCAGCAGCGGAGGGGGACTAGCGGGGCCCACCGGGGAGCTGTTTTTT. It yields the protein CASSGGGLAGPTGELFF.